This TCR beta chain was obtained from a study of control samples from healthy donors and cancer patients. The table came from immunoSEQ multiplex PCR; TCRdb's copy has only in-frame clones and leaves some out. The sample yields tens of thousands of clones, 70% to 85% seen once. CDR1 and CDR2 (germline): LGHDT, YNNKEL (reference sequence). V shed 0 bases and J 5 bases; nucleotides not matched to a gene: 2. This CDR3 has 14 residues. Sequencing input: PBMCs. The TCR was taken from a man aged 55 to 70 with head and neck cancer. The rearrangement links TRBV3-1 (or the pseudogene TRBV3-2) to TRBJ1-1, with 8 positions matching TRBD1. The DNA for the CDR3 is TGTGCCAGCAGCCAAGACAGGGGGCGGACTGAAGCTTTCTTT. Translating it yields CASSQDRGRTEAFF.